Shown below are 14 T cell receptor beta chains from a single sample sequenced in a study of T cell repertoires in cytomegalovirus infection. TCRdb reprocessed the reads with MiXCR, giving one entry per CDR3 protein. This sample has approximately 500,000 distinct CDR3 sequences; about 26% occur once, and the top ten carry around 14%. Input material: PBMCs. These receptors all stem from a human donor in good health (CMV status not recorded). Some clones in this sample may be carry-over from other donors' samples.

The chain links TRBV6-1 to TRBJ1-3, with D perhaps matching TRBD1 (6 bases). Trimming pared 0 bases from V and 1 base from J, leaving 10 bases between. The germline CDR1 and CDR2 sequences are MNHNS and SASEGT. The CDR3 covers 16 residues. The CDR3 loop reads CASSEALGASGNTIYF. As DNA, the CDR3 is TGTGCCAGCAGTGAAGCGCTGGGGGCTTCTGGAAACACCATATATTTT.

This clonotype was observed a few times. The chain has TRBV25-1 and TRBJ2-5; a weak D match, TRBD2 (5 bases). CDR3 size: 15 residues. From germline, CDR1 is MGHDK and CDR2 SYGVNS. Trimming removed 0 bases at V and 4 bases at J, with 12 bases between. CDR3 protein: CASSEYSVLGETQYF. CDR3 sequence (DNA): TGTGCCAGCAGTGAATATAGCGTATTGGGAGAGACCCAGTACTTC.

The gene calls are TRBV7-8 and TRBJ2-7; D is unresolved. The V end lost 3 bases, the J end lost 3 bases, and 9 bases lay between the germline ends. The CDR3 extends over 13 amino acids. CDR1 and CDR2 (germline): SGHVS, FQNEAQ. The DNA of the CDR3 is TGTGCCAGCAGCTTGTTGGGTCGCTACGAGCAGTACTTC. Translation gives CASSLLGRYEQYF.

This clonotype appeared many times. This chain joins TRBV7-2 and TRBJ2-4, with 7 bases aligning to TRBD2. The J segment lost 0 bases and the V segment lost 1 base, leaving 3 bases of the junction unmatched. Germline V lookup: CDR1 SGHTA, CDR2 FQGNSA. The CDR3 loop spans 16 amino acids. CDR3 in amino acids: CASSLEGRGAKNIQYF. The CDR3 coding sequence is TGTGCCAGCAGCTTAGAGGGGAGGGGAGCCAAAAACATTCAGTACTTC. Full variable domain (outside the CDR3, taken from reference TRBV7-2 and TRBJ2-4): GAGVSQSPSNKVTEKGKDVELRCDPISGHTALYWYRQSLGQGLEFLIYFQGNSAPDKSGLPSDRFSAERTGGSVSTLTIQRTQQEDSAVYLCASSLEGRGAKNIQYFGAGTRLSVL.

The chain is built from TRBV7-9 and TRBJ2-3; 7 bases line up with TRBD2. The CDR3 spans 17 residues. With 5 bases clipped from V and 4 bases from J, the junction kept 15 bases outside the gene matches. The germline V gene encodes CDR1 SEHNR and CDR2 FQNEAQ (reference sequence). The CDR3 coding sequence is TGTGCCAGCAGCCCACCCTCCGGGCGGGAGCTCTCAGATACGCAGTATTTT. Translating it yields CASSPPSGRELSDTQYF.

CDR3: CASVGTGGAYNEQFF. CDR3 DNA sequence: TGTGCCAGCGTGGGGACAGGGGGCGCCTACAATGAGCAGTTCTTC. This chain links TRBV11-3 with TRBJ2-1; 12 positions match TRBD1. The germline CDR1 and CDR2 sequences are SGHNT and YENEEA. This CDR3 comprises 15 residues. With 8 bases clipped from V and 2 bases from J, the junction kept 4 bases outside the gene matches.

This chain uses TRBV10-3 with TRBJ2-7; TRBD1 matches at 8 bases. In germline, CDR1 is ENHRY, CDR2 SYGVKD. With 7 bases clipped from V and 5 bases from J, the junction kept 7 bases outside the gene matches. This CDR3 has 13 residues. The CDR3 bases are TGTGCCATCACCTCGACAGGGGTCCACGAGCAGTACTTC. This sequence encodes CAITSTGVHEQYF.

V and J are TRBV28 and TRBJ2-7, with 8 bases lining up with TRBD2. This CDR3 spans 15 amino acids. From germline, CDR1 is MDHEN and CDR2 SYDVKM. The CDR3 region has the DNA TGTGCCAGCTCTACCCCGGGACTAGACTCCCACGAGCAGTACGTC. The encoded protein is CASSTPGLDSHEQYV.

The DNA of the CDR3 is TGTGCCAGCAGCTTCACTTCATCCGGGACAGGATCCTACGAGCAGTACTTC. Translated: CASSFTSSGTGSYEQYF. This sequence joins TRBV7-2 and TRBJ2-7; TRBD1 agrees at 8 bases. Germline V CDR1 and CDR2: SGHTA, FQGNSA. The CDR3 is 17 residues long. The trim removed 3 bases at V and 1 base at J, leaving 11 bases unmatched.

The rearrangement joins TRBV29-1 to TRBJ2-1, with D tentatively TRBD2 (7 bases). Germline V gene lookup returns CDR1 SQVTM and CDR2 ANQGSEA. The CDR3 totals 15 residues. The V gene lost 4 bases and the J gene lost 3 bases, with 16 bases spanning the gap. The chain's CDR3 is CSVARGGVHYNEQFF. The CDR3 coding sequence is TGCAGCGTTGCTAGGGGGGGAGTTCACTACAATGAGCAGTTCTTC.

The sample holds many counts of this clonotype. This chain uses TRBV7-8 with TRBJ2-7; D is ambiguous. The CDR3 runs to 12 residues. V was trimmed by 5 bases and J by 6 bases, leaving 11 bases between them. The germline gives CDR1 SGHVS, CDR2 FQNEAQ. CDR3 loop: CASSRRLGEQYV. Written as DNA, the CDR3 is TGTGCCAGCAGCAGGCGCCTCGGCGAGCAGTACGTC.

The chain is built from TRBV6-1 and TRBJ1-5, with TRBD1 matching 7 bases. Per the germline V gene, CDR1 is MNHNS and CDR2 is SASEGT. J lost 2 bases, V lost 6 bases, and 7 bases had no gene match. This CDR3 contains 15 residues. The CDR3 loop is CASRRGQYRNQPQHF. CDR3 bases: TGTGCCAGCAGGAGGGGACAGTATCGCAATCAGCCCCAGCATTTT.

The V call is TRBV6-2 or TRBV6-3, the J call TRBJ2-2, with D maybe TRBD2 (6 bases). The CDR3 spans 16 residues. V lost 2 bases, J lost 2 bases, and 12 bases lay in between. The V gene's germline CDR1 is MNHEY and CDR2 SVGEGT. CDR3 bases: TGTGCCAGCAGTTACGCGGGGACCATTAACACCGGGGAGCTGTTTTTT. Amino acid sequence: CASSYAGTINTGELFF.

CDR3 DNA sequence: TGTGCCAGCAGCCGCGGTGGCGGGAGCCCCCAAGAGACCCAGTACTTC. Translation: CASSRGGGSPQETQYF. The rearrangement uses TRBV7-6 and TRBJ2-5; 7 nucleotides align to TRBD2. Germline loops: CDR1 SGHVS, CDR2 FNYEAQ. J gave up 1 base and V 5 bases, and 10 bases lay outside the gene matches. The CDR3 is 16 residues long.